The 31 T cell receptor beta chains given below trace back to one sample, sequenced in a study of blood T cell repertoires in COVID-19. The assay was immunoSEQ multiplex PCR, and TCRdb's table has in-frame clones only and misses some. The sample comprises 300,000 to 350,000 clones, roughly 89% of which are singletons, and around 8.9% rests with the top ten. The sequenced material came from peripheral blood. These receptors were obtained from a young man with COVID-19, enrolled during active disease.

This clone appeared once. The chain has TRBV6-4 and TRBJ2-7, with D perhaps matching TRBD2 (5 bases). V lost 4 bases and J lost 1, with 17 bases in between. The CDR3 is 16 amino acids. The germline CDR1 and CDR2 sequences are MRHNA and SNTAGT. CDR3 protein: CASSVHFARDSYEQYF. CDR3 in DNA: TGTGCCAGCAGTGTCCACTTTGCACGGGATTCCTACGAGCAGTACTTC.

The CDR3 loop reads CASSQAGLAGHTDTQYF. The CDR3 bases are TGCGCCAGCAGCCAGGCGGGACTAGCGGGACACACAGATACGCAGTATTTT. This chain joins TRBV4-1 and TRBJ2-3; 13 nucleotides line up with TRBD2. J gave up 2 bases and V 3 bases, and 5 bases lay outside the gene matches. CDR1 is MGHRA, CDR2 YSYEKL, per germline. The CDR3 is 17 residues long.

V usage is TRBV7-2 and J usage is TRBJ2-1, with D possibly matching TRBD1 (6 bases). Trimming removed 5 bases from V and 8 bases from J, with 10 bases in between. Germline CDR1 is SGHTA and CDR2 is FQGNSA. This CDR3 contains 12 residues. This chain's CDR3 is CASSATGYEQFF. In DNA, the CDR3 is TGTGCCAGCAGCGCCACAGGGTATGAGCAGTTCTTC. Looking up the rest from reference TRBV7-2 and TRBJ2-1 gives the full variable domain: GAGVSQSPSNKVTEKGKDVELRCDPISGHTALYWYRQSLGQGLEFLIYFQGNSAPDKSGLPSDRFSAERTGGSVSTLTIQRTQQEDSAVYLCASSATGYEQFFGPGTRLTVL.

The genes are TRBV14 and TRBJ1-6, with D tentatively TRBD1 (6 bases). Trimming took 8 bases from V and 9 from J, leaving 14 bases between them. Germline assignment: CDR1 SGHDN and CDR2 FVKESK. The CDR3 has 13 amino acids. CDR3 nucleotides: TGTGCCAGCGGCCGACAGGTGGCTTCACCCCTCCACTTT. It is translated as CASGRQVASPLHF.

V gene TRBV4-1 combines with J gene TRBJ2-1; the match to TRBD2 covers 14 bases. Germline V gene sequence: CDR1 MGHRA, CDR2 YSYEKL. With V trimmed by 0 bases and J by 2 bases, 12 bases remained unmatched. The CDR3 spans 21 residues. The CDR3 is CASSQEGPGLAGESPYNEQFF. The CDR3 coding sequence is TGCGCCAGCAGCCAAGAGGGACCGGGACTAGCGGGGGAATCCCCCTACAATGAGCAGTTCTTC.

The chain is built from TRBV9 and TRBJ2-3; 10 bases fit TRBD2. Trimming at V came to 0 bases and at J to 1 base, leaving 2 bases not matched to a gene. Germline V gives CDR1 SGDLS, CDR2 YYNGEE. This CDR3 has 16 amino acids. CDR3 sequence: CASSVAGTSGTDTQYF. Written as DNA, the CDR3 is TGTGCCAGCAGCGTAGCCGGGACTAGCGGCACAGATACGCAGTATTTT. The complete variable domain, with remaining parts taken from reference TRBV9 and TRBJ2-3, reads DSGVTQTPKHLITATGQRVTLRCSPRSGDLSVYWYQQSLDQGLQFLIQYYNGEERAKGNILERFSAQQFPDLHSELNLSSLELGDSALYFCASSVAGTSGTDTQYFGPGTRLTVL.

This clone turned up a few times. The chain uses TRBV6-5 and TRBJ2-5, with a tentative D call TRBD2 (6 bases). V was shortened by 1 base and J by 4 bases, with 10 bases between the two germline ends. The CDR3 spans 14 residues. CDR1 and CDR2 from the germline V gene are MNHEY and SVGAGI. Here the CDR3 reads CASSYFGTGETQYF. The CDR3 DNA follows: TGTGCCAGCAGTTACTTTGGGACTGGAGAGACCCAGTACTTC.

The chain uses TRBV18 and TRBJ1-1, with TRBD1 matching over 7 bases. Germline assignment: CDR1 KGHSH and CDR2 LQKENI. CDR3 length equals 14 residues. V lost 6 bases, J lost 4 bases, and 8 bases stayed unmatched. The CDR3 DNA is TGTGCCAGCTCCCTCGACAGGGACGCCACTGAAGCTTTCTTT. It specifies CASSLDRDATEAFF.

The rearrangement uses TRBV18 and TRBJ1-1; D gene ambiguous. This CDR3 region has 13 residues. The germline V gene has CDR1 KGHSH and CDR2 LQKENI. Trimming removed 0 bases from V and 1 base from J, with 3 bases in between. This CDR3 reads CASSPPGNTEAFF. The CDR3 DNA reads TGTGCCAGCTCACCACCCGGGAACACTGAAGCTTTCTTT.

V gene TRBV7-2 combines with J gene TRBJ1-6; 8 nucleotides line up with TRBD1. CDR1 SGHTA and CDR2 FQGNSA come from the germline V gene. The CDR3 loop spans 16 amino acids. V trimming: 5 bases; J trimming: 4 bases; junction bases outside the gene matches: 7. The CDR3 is CASSPPQGAYNSPLHF. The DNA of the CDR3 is TGTGCCAGCAGCCCCCCCCAGGGGGCGTATAATTCACCCCTCCACTTT. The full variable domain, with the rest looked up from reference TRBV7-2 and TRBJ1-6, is GAGVSQSPSNKVTEKGKDVELRCDPISGHTALYWYRQSLGQGLEFLIYFQGNSAPDKSGLPSDRFSAERTGGSVSTLTIQRTQQEDSAVYLCASSPPQGAYNSPLHFGNGTRLTVT.

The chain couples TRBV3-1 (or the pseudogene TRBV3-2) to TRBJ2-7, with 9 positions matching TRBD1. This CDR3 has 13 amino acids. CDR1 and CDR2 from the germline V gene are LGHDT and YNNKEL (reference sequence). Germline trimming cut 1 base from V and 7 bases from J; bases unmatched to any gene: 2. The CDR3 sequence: CASSQGGQGEQYF. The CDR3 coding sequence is TGTGCCAGCAGCCAAGGGGGACAGGGTGAGCAGTACTTC.

In DNA form, the CDR3 reads TGTGCCAGTAGTCTTTCCGACAGGGACACTGAAGCTTTCTTT. Translating it yields CASSLSDRDTEAFF. The V call is TRBV19, the J call TRBJ1-1; 7 nucleotides line up with TRBD1. J lost 3 bases, V lost 5 bases, and 6 bases had no gene match. Germline CDR1 reads LNHDA; CDR2 reads SQIVND (reference sequence). This CDR3 is built from 14 residues. Combining the CDR3 with reference TRBV19 and TRBJ1-1 gives the whole variable domain DGGITQSPKYLFRKEGQNVTLSCEQNLNHDAMYWYRQDPGQGLRLIYYSQIVNDFQKGDIAEGYSVSREKKESFPLTVTSAQKNPTAFYLCASSLSDRDTEAFFGQGTRLTVV.

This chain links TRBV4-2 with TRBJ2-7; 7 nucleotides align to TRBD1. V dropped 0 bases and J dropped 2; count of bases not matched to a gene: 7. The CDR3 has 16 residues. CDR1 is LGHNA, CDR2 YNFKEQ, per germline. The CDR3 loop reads CASSQEGATGTYEQYF. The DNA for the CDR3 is TGTGCCAGCAGCCAAGAGGGCGCGACAGGGACCTACGAGCAGTACTTC.

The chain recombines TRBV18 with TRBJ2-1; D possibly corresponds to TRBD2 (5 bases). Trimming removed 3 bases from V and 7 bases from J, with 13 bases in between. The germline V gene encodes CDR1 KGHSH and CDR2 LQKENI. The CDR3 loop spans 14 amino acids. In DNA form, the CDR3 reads TGTGCCAGCTCACCGCCCGGACGAGGGAATGAGCAGTTCTTC. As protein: CASSPPGRGNEQFF.

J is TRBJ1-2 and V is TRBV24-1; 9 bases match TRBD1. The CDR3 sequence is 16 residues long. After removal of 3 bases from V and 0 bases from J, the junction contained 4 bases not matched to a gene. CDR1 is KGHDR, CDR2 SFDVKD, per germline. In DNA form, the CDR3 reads TGTGCCACCAGTGATCCCAGACAGGGGGCTAACTATGGCTACACCTTC. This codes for CATSDPRQGANYGYTF.

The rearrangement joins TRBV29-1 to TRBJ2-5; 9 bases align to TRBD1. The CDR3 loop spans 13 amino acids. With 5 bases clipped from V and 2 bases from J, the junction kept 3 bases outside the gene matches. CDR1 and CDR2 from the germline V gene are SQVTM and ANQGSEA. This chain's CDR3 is CSVSTGGQETQYF. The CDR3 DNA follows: TGCAGCGTTTCGACAGGGGGTCAAGAGACCCAGTACTTC.

For the CDR3, the DNA is TGTGCCAGCAGCATACGATTAACAGGGCAGTATAGTTACGAGCAGTACTTC. Translating gives CASSIRLTGQYSYEQYF. J is TRBJ2-7 and V is TRBV5-6; tentative D call: TRBD1 (6 bases). Germline loops: CDR1 SGHDT, CDR2 YYEEEE. The CDR3 loop spans 17 amino acids. V was cut by 4 bases and J by 4 bases, with 24 bases left in between.

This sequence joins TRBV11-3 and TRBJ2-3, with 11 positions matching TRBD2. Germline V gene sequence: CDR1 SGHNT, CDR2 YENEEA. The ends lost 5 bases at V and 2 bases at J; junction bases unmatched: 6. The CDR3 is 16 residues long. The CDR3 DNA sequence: TGTGCCAGCAGCCTCGGGGGACTAGCGGCCACAGATACGCAGTATTTT. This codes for CASSLGGLAATDTQYF. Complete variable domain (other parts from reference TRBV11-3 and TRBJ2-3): EAGVVQSPRYKIIEKKQPVAFWCNPISGHNTLYWYLQNLGQGPELLIRYENEEAVDDSQLPKDRFSAERLKGVDSTLKIQPAELGDSAVYLCASSLGGLAATDTQYFGPGTRLTVL.

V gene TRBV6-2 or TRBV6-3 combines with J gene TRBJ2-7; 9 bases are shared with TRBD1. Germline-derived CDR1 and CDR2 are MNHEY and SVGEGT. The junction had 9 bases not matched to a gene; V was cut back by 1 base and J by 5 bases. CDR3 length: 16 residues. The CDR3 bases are TGTGCCAGCAGTTACTACTCGCCGGGACAGGGAGACGAGCAGTACTTC. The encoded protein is CASSYYSPGQGDEQYF.

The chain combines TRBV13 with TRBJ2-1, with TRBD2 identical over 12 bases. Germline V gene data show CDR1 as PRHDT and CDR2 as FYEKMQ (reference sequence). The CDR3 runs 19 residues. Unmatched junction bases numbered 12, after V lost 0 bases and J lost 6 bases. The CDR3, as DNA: TGTGCCAGCAGCTTAGGCCTGGGGGCTAGCGGGAGGGCCGGCAATGAGCAGTTCTTC. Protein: CASSLGLGASGRAGNEQFF.

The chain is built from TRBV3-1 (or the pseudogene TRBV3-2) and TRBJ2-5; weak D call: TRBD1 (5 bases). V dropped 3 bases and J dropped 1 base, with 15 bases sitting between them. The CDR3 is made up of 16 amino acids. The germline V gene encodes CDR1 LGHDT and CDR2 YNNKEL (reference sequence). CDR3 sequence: CASSQLVGAFQETQYF. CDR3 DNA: TGTGCCAGCAGCCAGCTGGTTGGGGCTTTCCAAGAGACCCAGTACTTC.

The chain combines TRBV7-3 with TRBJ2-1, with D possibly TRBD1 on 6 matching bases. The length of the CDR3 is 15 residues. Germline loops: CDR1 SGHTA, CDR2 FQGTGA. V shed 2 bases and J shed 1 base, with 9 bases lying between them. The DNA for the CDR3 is TGTGCCAGCAGCTTAGTTACAGGGTCCTACAATGAGCAGTTCTTC. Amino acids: CASSLVTGSYNEQFF.

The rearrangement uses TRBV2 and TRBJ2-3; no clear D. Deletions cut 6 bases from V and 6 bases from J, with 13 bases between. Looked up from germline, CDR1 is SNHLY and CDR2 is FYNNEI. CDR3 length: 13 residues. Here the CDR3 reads CASSAQSRDTQYF. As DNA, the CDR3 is TGTGCCAGCAGCGCCCAATCTCGGGATACGCAGTATTTT. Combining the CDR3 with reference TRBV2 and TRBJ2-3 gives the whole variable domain EPEVTQTPSHQVTQMGQEVILRCVPISNHLYFYWYRQILGQKVEFLVSFYNNEISEKSEIFDDQFSVERPDGSNFTLKIRSTKLEDSAMYFCASSAQSRDTQYFGPGTRLTVL.

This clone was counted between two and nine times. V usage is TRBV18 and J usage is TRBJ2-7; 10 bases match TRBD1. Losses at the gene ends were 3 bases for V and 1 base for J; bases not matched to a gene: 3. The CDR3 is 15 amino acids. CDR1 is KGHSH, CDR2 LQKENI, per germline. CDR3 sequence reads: CASSPRTGGSYEQYF. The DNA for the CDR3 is TGTGCCAGCTCACCGCGGACAGGGGGGTCCTACGAGCAGTACTTC.

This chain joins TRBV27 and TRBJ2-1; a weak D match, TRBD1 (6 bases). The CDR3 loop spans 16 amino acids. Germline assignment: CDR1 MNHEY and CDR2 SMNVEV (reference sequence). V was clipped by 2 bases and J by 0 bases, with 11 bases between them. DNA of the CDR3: TGTGCCAGCAGTTTAGAAGGGACAAACTCCTACAATGAGCAGTTCTTC. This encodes CASSLEGTNSYNEQFF.

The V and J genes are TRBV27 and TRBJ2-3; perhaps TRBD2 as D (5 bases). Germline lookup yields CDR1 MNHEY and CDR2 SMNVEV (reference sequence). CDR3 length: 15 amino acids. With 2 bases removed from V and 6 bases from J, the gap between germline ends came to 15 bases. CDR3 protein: CASSLEGFGMDTQYF. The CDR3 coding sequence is TGTGCCAGCAGTTTAGAAGGGTTCGGGATGGATACGCAGTATTTT.

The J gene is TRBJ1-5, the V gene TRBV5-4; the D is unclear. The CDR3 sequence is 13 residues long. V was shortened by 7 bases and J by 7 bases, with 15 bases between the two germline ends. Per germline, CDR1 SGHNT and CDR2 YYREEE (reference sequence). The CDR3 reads CASSVSGQQPQHF. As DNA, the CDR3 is TGTGCCAGCTCAGTGAGTGGGCAACAGCCCCAGCATTTT.

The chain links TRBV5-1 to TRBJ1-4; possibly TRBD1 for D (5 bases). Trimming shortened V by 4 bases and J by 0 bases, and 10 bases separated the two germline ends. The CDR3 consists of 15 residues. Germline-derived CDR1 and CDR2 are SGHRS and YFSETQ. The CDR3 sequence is CASSARAATNEKLFF. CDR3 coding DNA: TGCGCCAGCAGCGCCAGGGCCGCAACTAATGAAAAACTGTTTTTT.

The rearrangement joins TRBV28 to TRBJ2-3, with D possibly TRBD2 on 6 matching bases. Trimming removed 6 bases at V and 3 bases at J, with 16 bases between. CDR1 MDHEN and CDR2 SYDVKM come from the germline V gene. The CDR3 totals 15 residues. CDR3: CASSRDLRLTDTQYF. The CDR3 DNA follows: TGTGCCAGCAGCCGGGACTTACGACTTACAGATACGCAGTATTTT.

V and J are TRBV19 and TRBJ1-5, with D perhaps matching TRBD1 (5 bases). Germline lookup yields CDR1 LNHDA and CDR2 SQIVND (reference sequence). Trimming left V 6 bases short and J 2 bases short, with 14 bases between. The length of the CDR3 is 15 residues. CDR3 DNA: TGTGCCAGTAGGGACTGGGGGGATGGCAATCAGCCCCAGCATTTT. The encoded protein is CASRDWGDGNQPQHF. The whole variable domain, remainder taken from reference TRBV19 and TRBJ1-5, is DGGITQSPKYLFRKEGQNVTLSCEQNLNHDAMYWYRQDPGQGLRLIYYSQIVNDFQKGDIAEGYSVSREKKESFPLTVTSAQKNPTAFYLCASRDWGDGNQPQHFGDGTRLSIL.

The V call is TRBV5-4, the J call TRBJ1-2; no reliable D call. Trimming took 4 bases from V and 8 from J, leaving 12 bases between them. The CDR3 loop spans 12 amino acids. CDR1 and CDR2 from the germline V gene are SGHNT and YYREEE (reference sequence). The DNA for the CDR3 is TGTGCCAGCAGCCAGAACAGATACGGCTACACCTTC. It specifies CASSQNRYGYTF.